The TCR beta chain under discussion was sequenced for a study of T cell repertoires in cytomegalovirus infection. On this clonotype: The antigen is unknown.

TCRdb recomputed calls from the reads with MiXCR, one row per CDR3 protein. The sample yields under 50,000 distinct CDR3 sequences, approximately 22% seen once. The origin of this receptor is a human donor in good health (CMV status not recorded). Some clones in this sample may be carry-over from other donors' samples. Source material: PBMCs, sequenced either directly or after in vitro stimulation (not recorded which).

The CDR3: CASSKGREETQYF. CDR3 nucleotide sequence: TGCGCCAGCAGCAAGGGGAGGGAAGAGACCCAGTACTTC. V and J are TRBV4-1 and TRBJ2-5; 7 nucleotides match TRBD2. V gave up 5 bases and J gave up 3 bases; unmatched junction bases: 3. The length of the CDR3 is 13 residues. Germline values: CDR1 MGHRA, CDR2 YSYEKL.